This entry lists 14 T cell receptor beta chains sequenced from one sample in a study of T cell repertoires and HLA-DP antigens. No antigens are known for them. Sequenced by immunoSEQ multiplex PCR; TCRdb stores in-frame clones only, minus some. The sample gives about 110,000 clones, 92% of which show up once; roughly 0.3% is in the top ten. Sequenced material: CD4+ T cells from PBMCs. The receptors here all came from a young woman in good health and CMV-seronegative.

The chain couples TRBV4-1 to TRBJ1-1, with no clear D. V lost 3 bases and J 11 bases, leaving 13 bases between the germline ends. The germline CDR1 and CDR2 sequences are MGHRA and YSYEKL. The CDR3 length is 12 residues. CDR3 amino acids: CASSHGRVNAFF. CDR3 DNA sequence: TGCGCCAGCAGCCACGGGAGAGTCAATGCTTTCTTT.

This chain links TRBV18 with TRBJ2-3; D is uncertain. Trimming removed 3 bases from V and 3 bases from J, with 7 bases in between. The CDR3 runs 13 residues. CDR1 and CDR2 (germline): KGHSH, LQKENI. The CDR3: CASSPGLTDTQYF. In DNA, the CDR3 is TGTGCCAGCTCACCGGGTTTAACAGATACGCAGTATTTT.

This chain connects TRBV5-1 to TRBJ1-2; D call uncertain. The CDR3 is 14 residues long. Trimming removed 1 base from V and 4 bases from J, with 11 bases in between. Germline CDR1 is SGHRS and CDR2 is YFSETQ. The CDR3 spells CASSLRGIGYGYTF. CDR3 nucleotides: TGCGCCAGCAGCTTGCGGGGTATAGGCTATGGCTACACCTTC.

This rearrangement joins TRBV10-3 to TRBJ1-3, with TRBD1 identical over 7 bases. Trimming removed 6 bases from V and 0 bases from J; junction bases left unmatched: 14. The CDR3 spans 18 residues. Germline V lookup: CDR1 ENHRY, CDR2 SYGVKD. The chain's CDR3 is CAIRRGQTEDISGNTIYF. CDR3 DNA: TGTGCCATCAGGAGGGGACAGACCGAGGATATCTCTGGAAACACCATATATTTT.

The gene calls are TRBV5-6 and TRBJ2-2; D is uncertain. This CDR3 contains 16 residues. Germline values: CDR1 SGHDT, CDR2 YYEEEE. V was cut by 1 base and J by 0 bases, with 10 bases left in between. CDR3 bases: TGTGCCAGCAGCTTGTTCCTTTTGTCGAACACCGGGGAGCTGTTTTTT. This sequence encodes CASSLFLLSNTGELFF.

The chain is built from TRBV9 and TRBJ2-2; D might be TRBD1 (6 bases). The CDR3 has 14 residues. Germline CDR1 is SGDLS and CDR2 is YYNGEE. Between the trimmed V and J ends, which lost 3 bases and 0 bases, there was a span of 6 bases. CDR3 nucleotides: TGTGCCAGCAGCGCAGGGGCGAACACCGGGGAGCTGTTTTTT. Amino acid sequence: CASSAGANTGELFF.

The genes are TRBV28 and TRBJ1-3, with D perhaps TRBD1 (5 bases). V lost 7 bases and J lost 0, with 10 bases in between. The germline gives CDR1 MDHEN, CDR2 SYDVKM. The CDR3 totals 14 residues. CDR3 protein: CASNEGISGNTIYF. DNA for the CDR3: TGTGCCAGCAACGAGGGGATCTCTGGAAACACCATATATTTT.

The chain couples TRBV15 to TRBJ2-2, with unresolved D. This CDR3 is 15 amino acids long. CDR1 and CDR2 from the germline V gene are LNHNV and YYDKDF (reference sequence). V gave up 6 bases and J gave up 4 bases, with 15 bases separating them. Written as DNA, the CDR3 is TGTGCCACCAGGCCCACGGGCCAGATCACCGGGGAGCTGTTTTTT. It encodes CATRPTGQITGELFF.

The chain uses TRBV27 and TRBJ2-1; D is possibly TRBD2 (6 bases). Trimming stripped 4 bases from V and 2 bases from J, with 24 bases between. Looked up from germline, CDR1 is MNHEY and CDR2 is SMNVEV (reference sequence). The length of the CDR3 is 19 residues. In DNA form, the CDR3 reads TGTGCCAGCAGTTCTGGCCTACGACGGAGGGGAACTCCCTACAATGAGCAGTTCTTC. Protein: CASSSGLRRRGTPYNEQFF.

This clone was seen a handful of times. The gene calls are TRBV9 and TRBJ2-5; D gene ambiguous. This CDR3 comprises 14 residues. CDR1 is SGDLS and CDR2 is YYNGEE in the germline V gene. Trimming left V 4 bases short and J 3 bases short, with 13 bases between. The CDR3 sequence: CASSPTGLKETQYF. The CDR3 DNA follows: TGTGCCAGCAGCCCGACCGGGCTTAAAGAGACCCAGTACTTC.

CDR3 region: CASSLIPQGPPDNSPLHF. The DNA for the CDR3 is TGCGCCAGCAGCCTGATACCACAGGGGCCTCCCGATAATTCACCCCTCCACTTT. The chain carries TRBV5-1 and TRBJ1-6, with TRBD1 matching 7 bases. The CDR3 contains 18 residues. Germline V gene data show CDR1 as SGHRS and CDR2 as YFSETQ. J was trimmed by 5 bases and V by 4 bases; bases with no gene match: 15.

J is TRBJ1-5 and V is TRBV9; D ambiguous. Germline CDR1 is SGDLS and CDR2 is YYNGEE. V lost 0 bases and J lost 2, with 9 bases in between. This CDR3 region has 15 residues. The CDR3 DNA sequence: TGTGCCAGCAGCGTAGATGGGGAAGGCAATCAGCCCCAGCATTTT. Protein: CASSVDGEGNQPQHF. The entire variable domain, with the rest obtained from reference TRBV9 and TRBJ1-5, is as follows: DSGVTQTPKHLITATGQRVTLRCSPRSGDLSVYWYQQSLDQGLQFLIQYYNGEERAKGNILERFSAQQFPDLHSELNLSSLELGDSALYFCASSVDGEGNQPQHFGDGTRLSIL.

The V gene is TRBV5-5, the J gene TRBJ2-1, with 9 bases identical to TRBD2. The CDR3 loop spans 17 amino acids. Looked up from germline, CDR1 is SGHKS and CDR2 is YYEKEE (reference sequence). V shed 0 bases, J shed 7 bases, and the junction held 11 bases outside the gene matches. The CDR3: CASSLAGVSGRRNEQFF. The CDR3 bases are TGTGCCAGCAGCTTGGCCGGCGTTAGCGGGAGACGAAATGAGCAGTTCTTC.

The rearrangement uses TRBV14 and TRBJ2-2, with unresolved D. The CDR3 contains 14 residues. From germline, CDR1 is SGHDN and CDR2 FVKESK. With 4 bases removed from V and 0 bases from J, the gap between germline ends came to 6 bases. The CDR3 spells CASSLTPNTGELFF. DNA for the CDR3: TGTGCCAGCAGCCTTACTCCGAACACCGGGGAGCTGTTTTTT.